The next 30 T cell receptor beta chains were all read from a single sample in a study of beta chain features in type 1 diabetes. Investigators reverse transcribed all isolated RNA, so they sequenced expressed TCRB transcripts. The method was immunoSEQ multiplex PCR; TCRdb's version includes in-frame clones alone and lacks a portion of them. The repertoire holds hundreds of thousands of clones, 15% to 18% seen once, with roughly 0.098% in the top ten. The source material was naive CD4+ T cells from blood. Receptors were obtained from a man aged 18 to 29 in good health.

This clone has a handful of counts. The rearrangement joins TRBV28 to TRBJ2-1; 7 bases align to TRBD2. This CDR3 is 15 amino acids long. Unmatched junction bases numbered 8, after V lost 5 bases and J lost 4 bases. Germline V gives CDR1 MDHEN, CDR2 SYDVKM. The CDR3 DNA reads TGTGCCAGCAGTACGGCTAGCGGCAGATACAATGAGCAGTTCTTC. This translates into CASSTASGRYNEQFF.

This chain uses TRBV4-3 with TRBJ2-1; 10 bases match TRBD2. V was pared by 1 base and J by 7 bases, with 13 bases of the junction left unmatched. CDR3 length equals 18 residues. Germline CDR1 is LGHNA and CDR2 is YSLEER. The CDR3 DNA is TGCGCCAGCAGCCAAGGGCTCTCCGGGACTAGCGATCGGAATGAGCAGTTCTTC. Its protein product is CASSQGLSGTSDRNEQFF.

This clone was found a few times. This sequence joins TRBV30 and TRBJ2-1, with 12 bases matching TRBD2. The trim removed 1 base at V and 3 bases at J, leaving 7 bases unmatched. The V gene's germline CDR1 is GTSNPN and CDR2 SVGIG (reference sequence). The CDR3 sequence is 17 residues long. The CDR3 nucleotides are TGTGCCTGGAGTGGAGTAACTAGCGGGGGGCGCTACAATGAGCAGTTCTTC. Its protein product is CAWSGVTSGGRYNEQFF.

The CDR3 loop reads CASSLKGNEQFF. In DNA form, the CDR3 reads TGTGCCAGCAGTTTAAAGGGCAATGAGCAGTTCTTC. The gene calls are TRBV27 and TRBJ2-1; D unresolved. The CDR3 has 12 amino acids. V gave up 2 bases and J gave up 6 bases, with 5 bases separating them. Per germline, CDR1 MNHEY and CDR2 SMNVEV (reference sequence).

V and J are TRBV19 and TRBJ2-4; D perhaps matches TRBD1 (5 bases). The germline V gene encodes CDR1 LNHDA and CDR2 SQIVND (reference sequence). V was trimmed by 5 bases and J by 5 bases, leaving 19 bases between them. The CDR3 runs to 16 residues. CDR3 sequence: CASSPRRAGEQNIQYF. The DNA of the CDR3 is TGTGCCAGTAGTCCCCGCAGGGCAGGTGAACAAAACATTCAGTACTTC.

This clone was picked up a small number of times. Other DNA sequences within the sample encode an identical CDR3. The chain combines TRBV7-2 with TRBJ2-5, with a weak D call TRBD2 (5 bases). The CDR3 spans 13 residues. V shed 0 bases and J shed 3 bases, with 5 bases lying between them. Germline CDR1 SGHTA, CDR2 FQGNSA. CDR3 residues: CASSLAREETQYF. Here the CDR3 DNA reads TGTGCCAGCAGCTTAGCGCGGGAAGAGACCCAGTACTTC.

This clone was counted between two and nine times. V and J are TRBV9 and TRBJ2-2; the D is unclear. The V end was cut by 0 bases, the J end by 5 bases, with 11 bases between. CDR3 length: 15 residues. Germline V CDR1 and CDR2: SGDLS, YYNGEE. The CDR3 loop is CASSVAGPGTGELFF. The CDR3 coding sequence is TGTGCCAGCAGCGTAGCGGGCCCCGGAACCGGGGAGCTGTTTTTT.

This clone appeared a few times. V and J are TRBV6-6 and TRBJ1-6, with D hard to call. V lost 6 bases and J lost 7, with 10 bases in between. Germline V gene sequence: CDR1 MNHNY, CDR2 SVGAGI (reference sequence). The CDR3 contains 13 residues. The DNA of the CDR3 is TGTGCCAGCAGCCGTGGACTGAATTCACCCCTCCACTTT. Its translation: CASSRGLNSPLHF.

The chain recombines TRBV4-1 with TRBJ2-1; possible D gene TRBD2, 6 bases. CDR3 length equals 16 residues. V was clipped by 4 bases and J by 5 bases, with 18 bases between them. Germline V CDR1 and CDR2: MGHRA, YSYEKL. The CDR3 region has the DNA TGCGCCAGCAGCCCCCTTGGAGGAGGGGTCGACAATGAGCAGTTCTTC. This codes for CASSPLGGGVDNEQFF.

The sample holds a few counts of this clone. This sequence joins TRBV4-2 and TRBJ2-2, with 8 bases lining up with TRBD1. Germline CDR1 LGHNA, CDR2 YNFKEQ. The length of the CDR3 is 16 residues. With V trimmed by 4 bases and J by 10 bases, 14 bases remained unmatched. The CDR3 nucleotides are TGTGCCAGCAGCCTGAACCCCCGGACAGGGATTGTGGAGCTGTTTTTT. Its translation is CASSLNPRTGIVELFF.

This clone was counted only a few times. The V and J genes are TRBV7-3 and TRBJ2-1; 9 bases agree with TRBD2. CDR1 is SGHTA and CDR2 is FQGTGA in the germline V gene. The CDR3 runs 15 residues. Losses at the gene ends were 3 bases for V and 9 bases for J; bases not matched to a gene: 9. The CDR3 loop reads CASSLPRAGGAEQFF. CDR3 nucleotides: TGTGCCAGCAGCTTGCCGCGGGCGGGAGGGGCTGAGCAGTTCTTC.

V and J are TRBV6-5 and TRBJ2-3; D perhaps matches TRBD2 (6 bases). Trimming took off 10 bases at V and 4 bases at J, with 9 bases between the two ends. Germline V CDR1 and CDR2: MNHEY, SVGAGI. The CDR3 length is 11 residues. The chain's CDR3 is CATSGADTQYF. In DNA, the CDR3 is TGTGCCACCTCGGGGGCAGATACGCAGTATTTT.

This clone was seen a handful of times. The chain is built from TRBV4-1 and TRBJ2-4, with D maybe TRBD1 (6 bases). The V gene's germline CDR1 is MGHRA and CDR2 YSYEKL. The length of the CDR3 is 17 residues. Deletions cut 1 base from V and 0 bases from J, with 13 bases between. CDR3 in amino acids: CASSQGSAQGAKNIQYF. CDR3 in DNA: TGCGCCAGCAGCCAAGGGTCGGCACAGGGAGCCAAAAACATTCAGTACTTC.

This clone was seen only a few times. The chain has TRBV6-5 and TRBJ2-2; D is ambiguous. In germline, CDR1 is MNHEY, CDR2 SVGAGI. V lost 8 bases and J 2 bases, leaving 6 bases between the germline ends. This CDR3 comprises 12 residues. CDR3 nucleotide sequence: TGTGCCAGCTACGGTAACACCGGGGAGCTGTTTTTT. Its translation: CASYGNTGELFF.

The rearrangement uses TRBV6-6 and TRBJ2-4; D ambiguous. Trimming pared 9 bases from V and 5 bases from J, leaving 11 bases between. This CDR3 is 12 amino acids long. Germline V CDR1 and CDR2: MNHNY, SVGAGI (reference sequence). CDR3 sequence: CASKIRENIQYF. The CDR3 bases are TGTGCCAGTAAAATTCGGGAAAACATTCAGTACTTC.

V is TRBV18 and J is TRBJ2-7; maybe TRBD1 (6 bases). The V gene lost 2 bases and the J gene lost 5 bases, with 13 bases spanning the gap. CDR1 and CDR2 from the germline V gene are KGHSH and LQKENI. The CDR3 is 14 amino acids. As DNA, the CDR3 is TGTGCCAGCTCACCATCCGCAGGGGAAAACGAGCAGTACTTC. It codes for CASSPSAGENEQYF. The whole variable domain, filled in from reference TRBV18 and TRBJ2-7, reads NAGVMQNPRHLVRRRGQEARLRCSPMKGHSHVYWYRQLPEEGLKFMVYLQKENIIDESGMPKERFSAEFPKEGPSILRIQQVVRGDSAAYFCASSPSAGENEQYFGPGTRLTVT.

The CDR3 here is CASYQKFPPNEAFF. The CDR3, as DNA: TGTGCCAGCTACCAAAAATTTCCGCCGAATGAAGCTTTCTTT. V usage is TRBV18 and J usage is TRBJ1-1; D call uncertain. V dropped 7 bases and J dropped 7 bases, with 19 bases sitting between them. The CDR3 is 14 residues long. Germline CDR1 is KGHSH and CDR2 is LQKENI.

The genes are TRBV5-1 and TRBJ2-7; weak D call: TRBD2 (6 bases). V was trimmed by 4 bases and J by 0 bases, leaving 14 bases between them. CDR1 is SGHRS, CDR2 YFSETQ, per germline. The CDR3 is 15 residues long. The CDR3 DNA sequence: TGCGCCAGCAGCCCGGGACTCCTGAGCTCCTACGAGCAGTACTTC. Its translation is CASSPGLLSSYEQYF.

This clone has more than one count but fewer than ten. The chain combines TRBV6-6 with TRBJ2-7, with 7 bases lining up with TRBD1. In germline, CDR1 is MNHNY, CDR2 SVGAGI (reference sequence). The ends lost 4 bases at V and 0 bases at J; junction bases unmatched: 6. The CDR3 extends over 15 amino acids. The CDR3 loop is CASSSGQTFSYEQYF. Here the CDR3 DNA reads TGTGCCAGCAGTTCGGGACAGACCTTCTCCTACGAGCAGTACTTC.

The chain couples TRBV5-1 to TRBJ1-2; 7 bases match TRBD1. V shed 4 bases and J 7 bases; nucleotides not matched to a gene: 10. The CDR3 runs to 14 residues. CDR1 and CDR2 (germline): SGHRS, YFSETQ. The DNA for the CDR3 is TGCGCCAGCAGCATAGACAGGGCAAGCGGTGGCTACACCTTC. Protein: CASSIDRASGGYTF.

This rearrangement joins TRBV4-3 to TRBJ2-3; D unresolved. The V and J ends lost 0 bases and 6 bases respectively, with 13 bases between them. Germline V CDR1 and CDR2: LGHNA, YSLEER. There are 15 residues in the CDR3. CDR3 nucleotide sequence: TGCGCCAGCAGCCAAGATATAGCTTTTTCGGATACGCAGTATTTT. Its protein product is CASSQDIAFSDTQYF.

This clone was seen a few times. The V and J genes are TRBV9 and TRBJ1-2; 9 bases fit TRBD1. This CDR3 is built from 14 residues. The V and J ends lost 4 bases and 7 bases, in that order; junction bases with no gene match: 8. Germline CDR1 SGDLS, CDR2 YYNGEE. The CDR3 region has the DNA TGTGCCAGCAGCCCTCCGGACAGGGGTGGTGGCTACACCTTC. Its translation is CASSPPDRGGGYTF.

DNA for the CDR3: TGTGCCAGCAGCGATAGCACAGATACGCAGTATTTT. As protein: CASSDSTDTQYF. The gene calls are TRBV9 and TRBJ2-3; no clear D. Germline CDR1 SGDLS, CDR2 YYNGEE. This CDR3 is 12 amino acids long. V lost 3 bases to trimming and J lost 0 bases, with 2 bases between them.

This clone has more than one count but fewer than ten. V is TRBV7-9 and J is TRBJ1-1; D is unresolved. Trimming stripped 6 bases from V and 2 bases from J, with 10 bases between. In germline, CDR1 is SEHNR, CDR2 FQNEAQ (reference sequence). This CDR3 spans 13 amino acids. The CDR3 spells CASSRTFNTEAFF. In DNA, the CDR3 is TGTGCCAGCAGTCGCACTTTTAACACTGAAGCTTTCTTT.

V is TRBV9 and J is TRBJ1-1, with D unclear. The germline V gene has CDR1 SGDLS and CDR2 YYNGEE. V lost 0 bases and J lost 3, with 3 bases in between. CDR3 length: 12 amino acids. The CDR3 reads CASSVEDTEAFF. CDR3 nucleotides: TGTGCCAGCAGCGTAGAGGACACTGAAGCTTTCTTT.

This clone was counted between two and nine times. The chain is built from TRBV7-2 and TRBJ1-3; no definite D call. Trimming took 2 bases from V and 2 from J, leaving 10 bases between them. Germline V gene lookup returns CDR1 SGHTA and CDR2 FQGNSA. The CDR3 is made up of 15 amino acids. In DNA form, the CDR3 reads TGTGCCAGCAGCTTACGGGGTAGGGCTGGAAACACCATATATTTT. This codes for CASSLRGRAGNTIYF.

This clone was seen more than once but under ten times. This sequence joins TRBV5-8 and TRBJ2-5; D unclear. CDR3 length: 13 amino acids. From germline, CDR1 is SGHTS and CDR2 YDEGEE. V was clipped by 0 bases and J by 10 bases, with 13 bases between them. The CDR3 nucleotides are TGTGCCAGCAGCTTGGGAGTAAGAGGTGGCCAGTACTTC. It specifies CASSLGVRGGQYF.

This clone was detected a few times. This CDR3 is CSALPGIHTDTQYF. For the CDR3, the DNA is TGCAGCGCCCTTCCCGGGATTCACACAGATACGCAGTATTTT. The chain uses TRBV29-1 and TRBJ2-3; a possible D gene is TRBD2 (5 bases). From germline, CDR1 is SQVTM and CDR2 ANQGSEA. The CDR3 length is 14 residues. Trimming took off 7 bases at V and 2 bases at J, with 16 bases between the two ends.

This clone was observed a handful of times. For the CDR3, the DNA is TGTGCCAGCAGCTTAGCGCGGCTGCTGAACACTGAAGCTTTCTTT. Translated, it gives CASSLARLLNTEAFF. The chain carries TRBV7-8 and TRBJ1-1; D is unresolved. Germline CDR1 reads SGHVS; CDR2 reads FQNEAQ. This CDR3 has 15 amino acids. V lost 0 bases and J 0 bases, leaving 8 bases between the germline ends. Combining the CDR3 with reference TRBV7-8 and TRBJ1-1 gives the whole variable domain GAGVSQSPRYKVAKRGQDVALRCDPISGHVSLFWYQQALGQGPEFLTYFQNEAQLDKSGLPSDRFFAERPEGSVSTLKIQRTQQEDSAVYLCASSLARLLNTEAFFGQGTRLTVV.

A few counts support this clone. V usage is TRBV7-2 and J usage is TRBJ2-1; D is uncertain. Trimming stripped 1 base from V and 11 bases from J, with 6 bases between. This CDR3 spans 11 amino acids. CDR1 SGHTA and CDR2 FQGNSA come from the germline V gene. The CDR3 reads CASSLELKQFF. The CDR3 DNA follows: TGTGCCAGCAGCTTAGAACTCAAGCAGTTCTTC. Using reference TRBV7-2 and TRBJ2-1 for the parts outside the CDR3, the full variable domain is GAGVSQSPSNKVTEKGKDVELRCDPISGHTALYWYRQSLGQGLEFLIYFQGNSAPDKSGLPSDRFSAERTGGSVSTLTIQRTQQEDSAVYLCASSLELKQFFGPGTRLTVL.